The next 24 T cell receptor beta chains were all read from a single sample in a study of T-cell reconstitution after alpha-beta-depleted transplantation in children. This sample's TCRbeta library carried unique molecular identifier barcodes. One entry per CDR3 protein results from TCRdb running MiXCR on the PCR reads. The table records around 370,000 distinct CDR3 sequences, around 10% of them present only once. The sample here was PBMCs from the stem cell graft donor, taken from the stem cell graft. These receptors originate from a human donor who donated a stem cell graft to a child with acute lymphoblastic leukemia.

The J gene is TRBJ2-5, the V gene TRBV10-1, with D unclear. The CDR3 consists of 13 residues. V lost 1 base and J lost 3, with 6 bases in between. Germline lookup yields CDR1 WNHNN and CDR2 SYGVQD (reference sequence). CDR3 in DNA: TGCGCCAGCAGTGAGTTCCGGGAAGAGACCCAGTACTTC. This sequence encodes CASSEFREETQYF.

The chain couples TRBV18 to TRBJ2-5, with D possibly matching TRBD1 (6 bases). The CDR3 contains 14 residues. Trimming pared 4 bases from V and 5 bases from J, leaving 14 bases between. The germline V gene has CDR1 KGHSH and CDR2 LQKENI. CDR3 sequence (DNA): TGTGCCAGCTCACGGACAGCCTCAATCGAGACCCAGTACTTC. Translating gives CASSRTASIETQYF.

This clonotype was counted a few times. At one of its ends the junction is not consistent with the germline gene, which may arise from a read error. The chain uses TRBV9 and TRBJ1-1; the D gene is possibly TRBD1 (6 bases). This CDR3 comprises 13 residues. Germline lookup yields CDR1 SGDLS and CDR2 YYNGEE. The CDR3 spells CASSVEQDSESFF. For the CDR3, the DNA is TGTGCCAGCAGCGTAGAGCAGGACAGTGAATCTTTCTTT.

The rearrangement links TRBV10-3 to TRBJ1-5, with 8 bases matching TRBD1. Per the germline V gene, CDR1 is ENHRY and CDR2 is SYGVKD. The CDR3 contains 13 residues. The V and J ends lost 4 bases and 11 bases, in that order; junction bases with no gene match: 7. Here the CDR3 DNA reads TGTGCCATCAGTGGGACAGGGAAGGAGGCCCAGCATTTT. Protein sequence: CAISGTGKEAQHF.

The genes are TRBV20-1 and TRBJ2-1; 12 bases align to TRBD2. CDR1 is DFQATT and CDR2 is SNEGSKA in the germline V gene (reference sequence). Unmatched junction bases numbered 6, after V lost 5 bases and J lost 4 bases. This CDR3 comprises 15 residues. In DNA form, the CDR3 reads TGCAGTGCTCCGACTAGCGGGAGTGCTTACAATGAGCAGTTCTTC. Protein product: CSAPTSGSAYNEQFF.

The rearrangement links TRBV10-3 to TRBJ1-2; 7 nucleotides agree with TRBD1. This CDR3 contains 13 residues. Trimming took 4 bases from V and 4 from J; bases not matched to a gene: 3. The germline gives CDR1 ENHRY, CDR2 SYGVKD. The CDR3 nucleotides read TGTGCCATCAGTGCCGGGACAGCCTATGGCTACACCTTC. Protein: CAISAGTAYGYTF.

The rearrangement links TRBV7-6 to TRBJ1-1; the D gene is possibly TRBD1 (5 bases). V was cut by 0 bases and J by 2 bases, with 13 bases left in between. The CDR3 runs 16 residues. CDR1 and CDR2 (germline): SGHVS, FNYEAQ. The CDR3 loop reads CASSLAAPTGNTEAFF. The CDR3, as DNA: TGTGCCAGCAGCTTAGCCGCCCCAACAGGAAACACTGAAGCTTTCTTT.

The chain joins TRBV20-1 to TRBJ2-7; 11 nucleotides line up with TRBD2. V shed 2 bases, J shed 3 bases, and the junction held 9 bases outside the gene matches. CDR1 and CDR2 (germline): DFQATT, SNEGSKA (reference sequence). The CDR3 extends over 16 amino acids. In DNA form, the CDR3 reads TGCAGTGCTAGACCCCTCCTAGCGGGAGGTGACTACGAGCAGTACTTC. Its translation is CSARPLLAGGDYEQYF.

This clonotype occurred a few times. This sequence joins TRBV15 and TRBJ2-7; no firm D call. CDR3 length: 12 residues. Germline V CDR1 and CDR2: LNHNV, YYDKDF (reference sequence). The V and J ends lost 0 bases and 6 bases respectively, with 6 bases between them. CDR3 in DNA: TGTGCCACCAGCAGAGATCGAGGCGAGCAGTACTTC. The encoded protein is CATSRDRGEQYF.

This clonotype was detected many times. CDR3: CASRPIAGGRDEQFF. DNA for the CDR3: TGTGCCAGCAGACCAATAGCGGGAGGAAGGGATGAGCAGTTCTTC. The V call is TRBV11-2, the J call TRBJ2-1, with 10 bases matching TRBD2. The CDR3 is made up of 15 amino acids. V was clipped by 6 bases and J by 8 bases; unmatched bases: 10. Looked up from germline, CDR1 is SGHAT and CDR2 is FQNNGV.

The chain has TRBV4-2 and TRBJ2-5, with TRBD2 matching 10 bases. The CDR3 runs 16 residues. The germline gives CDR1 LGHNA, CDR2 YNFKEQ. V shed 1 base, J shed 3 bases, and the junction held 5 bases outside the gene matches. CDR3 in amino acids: CASSQGTSGSEETQYF. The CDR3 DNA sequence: TGTGCCAGCAGCCAAGGGACTAGCGGTTCAGAAGAGACCCAGTACTTC.

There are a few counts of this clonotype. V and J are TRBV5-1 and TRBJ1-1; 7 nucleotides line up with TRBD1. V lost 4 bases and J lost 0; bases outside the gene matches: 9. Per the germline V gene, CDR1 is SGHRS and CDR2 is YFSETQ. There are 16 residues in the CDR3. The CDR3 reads CASSPRAGGMNTEAFF. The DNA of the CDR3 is TGCGCCAGCAGCCCAAGGGCAGGGGGGATGAACACTGAAGCTTTCTTT.

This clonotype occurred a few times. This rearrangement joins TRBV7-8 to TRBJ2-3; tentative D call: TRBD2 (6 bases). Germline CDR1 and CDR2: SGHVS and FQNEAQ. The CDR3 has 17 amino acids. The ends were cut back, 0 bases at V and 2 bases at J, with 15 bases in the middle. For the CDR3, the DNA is TGTGCCAGCAGCTTAGCGCTGGCGCGGGAACTCACAGATACGCAGTATTTT. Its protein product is CASSLALARELTDTQYF.

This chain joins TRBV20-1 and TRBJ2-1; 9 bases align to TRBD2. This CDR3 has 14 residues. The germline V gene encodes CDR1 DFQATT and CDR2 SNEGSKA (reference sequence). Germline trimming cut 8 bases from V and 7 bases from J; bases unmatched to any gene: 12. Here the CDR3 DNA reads TGCAGTTATACAACCGGGACTAGCAAAAATGAGCAGTTCTTC. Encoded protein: CSYTTGTSKNEQFF.

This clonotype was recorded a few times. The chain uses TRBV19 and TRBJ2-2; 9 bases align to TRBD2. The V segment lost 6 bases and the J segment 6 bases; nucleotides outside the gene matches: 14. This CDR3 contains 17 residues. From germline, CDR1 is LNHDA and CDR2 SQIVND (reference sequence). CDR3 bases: TGTGCCAGTAGGAATGTCGGAAGGACTAGCGTTTCCGGGGAGCTGTTTTTT. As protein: CASRNVGRTSVSGELFF.

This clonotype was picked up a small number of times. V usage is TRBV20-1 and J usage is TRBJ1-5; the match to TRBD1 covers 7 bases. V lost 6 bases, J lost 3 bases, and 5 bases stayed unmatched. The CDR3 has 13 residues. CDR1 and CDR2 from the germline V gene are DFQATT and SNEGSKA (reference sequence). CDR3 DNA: TGCAGTGCAAACGGACAGGTCAATCAGCCCCAGCATTTT. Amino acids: CSANGQVNQPQHF.

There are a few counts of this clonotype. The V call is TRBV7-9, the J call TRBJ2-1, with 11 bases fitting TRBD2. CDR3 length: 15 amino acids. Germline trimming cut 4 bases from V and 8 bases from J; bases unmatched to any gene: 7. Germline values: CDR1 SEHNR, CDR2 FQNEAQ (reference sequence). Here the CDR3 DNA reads TGTGCCAGCAGCTATTCTAGCGGGAGGATCGATGAGCAGTTCTTC. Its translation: CASSYSSGRIDEQFF.

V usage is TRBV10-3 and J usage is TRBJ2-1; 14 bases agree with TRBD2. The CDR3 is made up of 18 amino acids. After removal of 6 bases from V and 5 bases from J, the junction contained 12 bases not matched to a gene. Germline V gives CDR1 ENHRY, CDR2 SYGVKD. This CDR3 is CAIRTSGRGGRANNEQFF. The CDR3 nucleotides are TGTGCCATCAGGACTAGCGGGAGGGGCGGGAGGGCCAACAATGAGCAGTTCTTC.

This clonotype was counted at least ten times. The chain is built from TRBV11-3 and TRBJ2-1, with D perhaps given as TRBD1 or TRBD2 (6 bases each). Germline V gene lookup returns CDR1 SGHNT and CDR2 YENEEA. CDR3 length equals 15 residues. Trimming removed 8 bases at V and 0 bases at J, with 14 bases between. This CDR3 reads CASSLRGASYNEQFF. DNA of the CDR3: TGTGCCAGCTCGTTGAGGGGGGCCTCCTACAATGAGCAGTTCTTC.

The CDR3 DNA reads TGTGCCAGCAGCTTACAGGGAAATGTCCACCCTGAGCAGTTCTTC. It yields the protein CASSLQGNVHPEQFF. This chain connects TRBV7-9 to TRBJ2-1; a weak D match, TRBD1 (5 bases). Germline V gene sequence: CDR1 SEHNR, CDR2 FQNEAQ (reference sequence). This CDR3 is built from 15 residues. V was clipped by 2 bases and J by 9 bases, with 17 bases between them.

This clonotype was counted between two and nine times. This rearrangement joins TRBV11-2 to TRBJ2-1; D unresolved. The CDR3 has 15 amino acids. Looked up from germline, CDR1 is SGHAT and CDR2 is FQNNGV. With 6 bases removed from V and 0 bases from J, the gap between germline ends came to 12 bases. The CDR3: CASRDRWSSYNEQFF. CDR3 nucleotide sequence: TGTGCCAGCAGGGATAGATGGAGCTCCTACAATGAGCAGTTCTTC.

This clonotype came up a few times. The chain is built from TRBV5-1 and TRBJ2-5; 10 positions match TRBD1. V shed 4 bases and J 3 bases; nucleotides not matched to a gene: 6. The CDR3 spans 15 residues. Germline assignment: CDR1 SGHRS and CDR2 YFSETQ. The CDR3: CASSVSGTGEETQYF. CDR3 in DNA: TGCGCCAGCAGCGTCTCCGGGACAGGGGAAGAGACCCAGTACTTC.

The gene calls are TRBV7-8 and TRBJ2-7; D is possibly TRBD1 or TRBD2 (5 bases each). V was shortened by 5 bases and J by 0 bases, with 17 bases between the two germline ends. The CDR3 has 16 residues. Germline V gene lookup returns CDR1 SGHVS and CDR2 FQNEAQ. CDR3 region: CASSPGTRIGSYEQYF. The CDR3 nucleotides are TGTGCCAGCAGCCCTGGGACGCGGATAGGCTCCTACGAGCAGTACTTC.

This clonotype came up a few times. CDR3 DNA sequence: TGTGCCAGCAGCTTAACCGGGGCAGATGGCTACACCTTC. Protein: CASSLTGADGYTF. V gene TRBV7-9 combines with J gene TRBJ1-2, with D perhaps matching TRBD1 (5 bases). Germline CDR1 SEHNR, CDR2 FQNEAQ (reference sequence). The ends were cut back, 2 bases at V and 6 bases at J, with 10 bases in the middle. This CDR3 is 13 amino acids long.